These 31 T cell receptor beta chains were all obtained from the same sample, sequenced in a study of cytomegalovirus exposure and HLA in healthy donors. Amplification used 60 Vbeta primers and 13 Jbeta primers. The assay was immunoSEQ multiplex PCR, and TCRdb's table has in-frame clones only and misses some. This sample has under 150,000 clones, with approximately 78% found just once. The sample was PBMCs. The receptors originated from a man in his forties in good health and CMV-seropositive.

V is TRBV11-3 and J is TRBJ2-1; 8 positions agree with TRBD2. CDR1 and CDR2 from the germline V gene are SGHNT and YENEEA. Unmatched junction bases numbered 7, after V lost 5 bases and J lost 7 bases. The CDR3 runs to 14 residues. The CDR3 here is CASSRGSGSNEQFF. Here the CDR3 DNA reads TGTGCCAGCAGCAGGGGGAGCGGGAGTAATGAGCAGTTCTTC.

The sample holds a few counts of this clone. This chain links TRBV5-1 with TRBJ2-5, with D perhaps matching TRBD2 (6 bases). V shed 4 bases and J shed 2 bases, with 15 bases lying between them. Germline CDR1 reads SGHRS; CDR2 reads YFSETQ. CDR3 length: 15 amino acids. This chain's CDR3 is CASSPGLARQETQYF. The CDR3 nucleotides are TGCGCCAGCAGCCCCGGGCTAGCGCGTCAAGAGACCCAGTACTTC. The variable domain in full, completed from reference TRBV5-1 and TRBJ2-5, reads KAGVTQTPRYLIKTRGQQVTLSCSPISGHRSVSWYQQTPGQGLQFLFEYFSETQRNKGNFPGRFSGRQFSNSRSEMNVSTLELGDSALYLCASSPGLARQETQYFGPGTRLLVL.

The CDR3 is CASSLERQSNEKLFF. The DNA for the CDR3 is TGCGCCAGCAGCTTGGAGCGGCAGAGTAATGAAAAACTGTTTTTT. The chain employs TRBV5-1 and TRBJ1-4; no clear D. V was trimmed by 0 bases and J by 4 bases, leaving 10 bases between them. The CDR3 runs to 15 residues. Germline CDR1 and CDR2: SGHRS and YFSETQ.

Remarks on this clone: Other DNA sequences in the sample encode the same CDR3. This chain uses TRBV9 with TRBJ2-5; D is possibly TRBD1 (5 bases). The germline gives CDR1 SGDLS, CDR2 YYNGEE. V lost 0 bases and J 1 base, leaving 7 bases between the germline ends. CDR3 length: 14 amino acids. The CDR3 DNA reads as TGTGCCAGCAGCGTAGGAGACAGCCAAGAGACCCAGTACTTC. Residues: CASSVGDSQETQYF. Based on the CDR3 plus reference TRBV9 and TRBJ2-5, the full variable domain is DSGVTQTPKHLITATGQRVTLRCSPRSGDLSVYWYQQSLDQGLQFLIQYYNGEERAKGNILERFSAQQFPDLHSELNLSSLELGDSALYFCASSVGDSQETQYFGPGTRLLVL.

V and J are TRBV30 and TRBJ2-2, with D unresolved. CDR3 length: 13 residues. Germline V CDR1 and CDR2: GTSNPN, SVGIG (reference sequence). V lost 1 base, J lost 1 base, and 4 bases lay in between. The CDR3, as DNA: TGTGCCTGGAGTGCCAAGAACACCGGGGAGCTGTTTTTT. It translates to CAWSAKNTGELFF.

This clone has more than one count but fewer than ten. The chain is built from TRBV25-1 and TRBJ2-7; the match to TRBD2 covers 7 bases. The trim removed 3 bases at V and 6 bases at J, leaving 5 bases unmatched. This CDR3 has 13 residues. Germline V gene lookup returns CDR1 MGHDK and CDR2 SYGVNS. Here the CDR3 reads CASSDMGGGEQYF. CDR3 nucleotides: TGTGCCAGCAGTGATATGGGGGGGGGCGAGCAGTACTTC.

The chain couples TRBV2 to TRBJ1-5, with 9 bases matching TRBD1. The CDR3 consists of 14 residues. The V segment lost 6 bases and the J segment 6 bases; nucleotides outside the gene matches: 6. Looked up from germline, CDR1 is SNHLY and CDR2 is FYNNEI. This CDR3 reads CASSDRDRAQPQHF. In nucleotides, the CDR3 is TGTGCCAGCAGCGACCGGGACAGGGCTCAGCCCCAGCATTTT.

As concerns this clone: Other nucleotide sequences in the sample specify the same CDR3. The rearrangement uses TRBV9 and TRBJ2-7; TRBD2 matches 7 bases. Germline V gives CDR1 SGDLS, CDR2 YYNGEE. This CDR3 is built from 13 residues. The trim removed 2 bases at V and 3 bases at J, leaving 2 bases unmatched. CDR3 amino acids: CASSVGGSYEQYF. CDR3 sequence (DNA): TGTGCCAGCAGCGTCGGCGGGAGCTACGAGCAGTACTTC.

The V gene is TRBV28, the J gene TRBJ2-2; a weak D match, TRBD2 (5 bases). The CDR3 runs 13 residues. V lost 5 bases to trimming and J lost 6 bases, with 10 bases between them. CDR1 is MDHEN, CDR2 SYDVKM, per germline. This chain's CDR3 is CASSMPDSGELFF. CDR3 bases: TGTGCCAGCAGTATGCCGGACTCCGGGGAGCTGTTTTTT.

The rearrangement joins TRBV19 to TRBJ1-5; possibly TRBD1 for D (5 bases). Trimming took off 5 bases at V and 0 bases at J, with 14 bases between the two ends. The CDR3 runs to 16 residues. Germline assignment: CDR1 LNHDA and CDR2 SQIVND (reference sequence). The CDR3 DNA reads TGTGCCAGTAGTCGGGAGGGGCCCCATAGCAATCAGCCCCAGCATTTT. Protein product: CASSREGPHSNQPQHF.

The sample holds a few counts of this clone. This chain links TRBV9 with TRBJ2-3; D uncertain. The germline V gene has CDR1 SGDLS and CDR2 YYNGEE. The CDR3 runs 17 residues. V dropped 0 bases and J dropped 2 bases, with 16 bases sitting between them. The CDR3 DNA reads TGTGCCAGCAGCGTAGGCCCGCTATTAACTTACACAGATACGCAGTATTTT. It translates to CASSVGPLLTYTDTQYF.

The chain carries TRBV7-2 and TRBJ2-4, with TRBD1 matching 8 bases. CDR1 is SGHTA and CDR2 is FQGNSA in the germline V gene. V was pared by 0 bases and J by 8 bases, with 12 bases of the junction left unmatched. The CDR3 has 17 residues. The chain's CDR3 is CASSLASRGRHVDIQYF. For the CDR3, the DNA is TGTGCCAGCAGCTTAGCTTCCAGGGGGCGCCACGTAGACATTCAGTACTTC.

V is TRBV28 and J is TRBJ2-7; D is perhaps TRBD1 (5 bases). V lost 2 bases, J lost 0 bases, and 11 bases lay in between. This CDR3 spans 15 amino acids. Germline assignment: CDR1 MDHEN and CDR2 SYDVKM. The CDR3 here is CASSLGAQISYEQYF. DNA of the CDR3: TGTGCCAGCAGTTTAGGGGCCCAGATCTCCTACGAGCAGTACTTC.

This chain connects TRBV7-7 to TRBJ2-2; a possible D gene is TRBD1 (6 bases). The V end lost 2 bases, the J end lost 4 bases, and 8 bases lay between the germline ends. Germline CDR1 and CDR2: SSHAT and FNYEAQ (reference sequence). This CDR3 has 14 amino acids. CDR3 amino acids: CASSLTGSTGELFF. The CDR3 region has the DNA TGTGCCAGCAGCTTAACAGGGAGCACCGGGGAGCTGTTTTTT.

The V gene is TRBV2, the J gene TRBJ2-1; 8 bases map to TRBD2. Unmatched junction bases numbered 8, after V lost 5 bases and J lost 2 bases. CDR1 and CDR2 from the germline V gene are SNHLY and FYNNEI. The CDR3 length is 16 residues. The CDR3 spells CASSPYSGMTYNEQFF. DNA of the CDR3: TGTGCCAGCAGTCCTTATAGCGGGATGACCTACAATGAGCAGTTCTTC.

The table lists this clone with a few counts. In DNA form, the CDR3 reads TGTGCCAGCTCCATAAGTAGGGGTAAAGAGACCCAGTACTTC. Translating it yields CASSISRGKETQYF. The V call is TRBV18, the J call TRBJ2-5, with a possible D match to TRBD1 (5 bases). CDR1 is KGHSH and CDR2 is LQKENI in the germline V gene. V was cut by 6 bases and J by 3 bases, with 14 bases left in between. The CDR3 covers 14 residues.

The rearrangement links TRBV13 to TRBJ2-1, with 7 bases fitting TRBD2. The germline V gene has CDR1 PRHDT and CDR2 FYEKMQ (reference sequence). CDR3 length: 17 residues. The ends lost 2 bases at V and 6 bases at J; junction bases unmatched: 13. In DNA, the CDR3 is TGTGCCAGCAGCTTAAAAATCTGGGCGGGAGAGGGCAATGAGCAGTTCTTC. Its translation is CASSLKIWAGEGNEQFF. Full variable domain (rest looked up from reference TRBV13 and TRBJ2-1): AAGVIQSPRHLIKEKRETATLKCYPIPRHDTVYWYQQGPGQDPQFLISFYEKMQSDKGSIPDRFSAQQFSDYHSELNMSSLELGDSALYFCASSLKIWAGEGNEQFFGPGTRLTVL.

The chain is built from TRBV29-1 and TRBJ2-5, with D possibly TRBD2 on 5 matching bases. This CDR3 has 14 amino acids. V shed 4 bases and J shed 5 bases, with 17 bases lying between them. Germline V gene sequence: CDR1 SQVTM, CDR2 ANQGSEA. The CDR3, as DNA: TGCAGCGTTGTACCGGGCTTCTCGGGGGAGACCCAGTACTTC. As protein: CSVVPGFSGETQYF.

The rearrangement links TRBV27 to TRBJ1-2; D unresolved. Germline-derived CDR1 and CDR2 are MNHEY and SMNVEV (reference sequence). V lost 1 base, J lost 8 bases, and 17 bases lay in between. The CDR3 loop spans 15 amino acids. The CDR3, as DNA: TGTGCCAGCAGTTTATTTATCGGCAGTACTACCGGCTACACCTTC. Encoded protein: CASSLFIGSTTGYTF.

V is TRBV30 and J is TRBJ2-7; a weak D match, TRBD1 (6 bases). Trimming took 4 bases from V and 3 from J, leaving 7 bases between them. CDR1 and CDR2 (germline): GTSNPN, SVGIG (reference sequence). The CDR3 extends over 11 amino acids. The CDR3 nucleotides are TGTGCCTGGACACAGGGCTACGAGCAGTACTTC. Protein: CAWTQGYEQYF.

The genes are TRBV27 and TRBJ1-4; 7 bases are a match to TRBD1. The CDR3 covers 19 residues. The germline V gene has CDR1 MNHEY and CDR2 SMNVEV (reference sequence). V was pared by 5 bases and J by 0 bases, with 15 bases of the junction left unmatched. The CDR3 here is CASSKVRDSDTSTNEKLFF. The DNA of the CDR3 is TGTGCCAGCAGTAAGGTCCGGGACAGCGATACCTCAACTAATGAAAAACTGTTTTTT.

This clone appeared once. The gene calls are TRBV27 and TRBJ1-5; 7 positions agree with TRBD1. This CDR3 is 14 amino acids long. Germline lookup yields CDR1 MNHEY and CDR2 SMNVEV (reference sequence). V lost 5 bases, J lost 5 bases, and 6 bases stayed unmatched. CDR3 residues: CASSPRTGDQPQHF. DNA of the CDR3: TGTGCCAGCAGTCCCCGGACAGGAGATCAGCCCCAGCATTTT.

The gene calls are TRBV27 and TRBJ2-1, with 13 bases aligning to TRBD2. The junction had 13 bases not matched to a gene; V was cut back by 1 base and J by 7 bases. Germline loops: CDR1 MNHEY, CDR2 SMNVEV (reference sequence). CDR3 length: 19 residues. The CDR3 DNA is TGTGCCAGCAGTTTATTTCGTCACCCCCCGGGACTAGCGGGGAATGAGCAGTTCTTC. Translated: CASSLFRHPPGLAGNEQFF.

The count of this clone is one. The V gene is TRBV29-1, the J gene TRBJ2-1; possibly TRBD1 for D (6 bases). The length of the CDR3 is 15 residues. The germline CDR1 and CDR2 sequences are SQVTM and ANQGSEA. This chain's CDR3 is CSISGAGLSYNEQFF. Written as DNA, the CDR3 is TGCAGTATATCAGGGGCAGGCCTATCCTACAATGAGCAGTTCTTC.

The rearrangement uses TRBV5-1 and TRBJ2-3; 9 nucleotides agree with TRBD1. This CDR3 region has 16 residues. V lost 0 bases, J lost 2 bases, and 4 bases stayed unmatched. Germline CDR1 is SGHRS and CDR2 is YFSETQ. The CDR3 nucleotides read TGCGCCAGCAGCTTGGCCGGGACAGGGAACACAGATACGCAGTATTTT. Its translation: CASSLAGTGNTDTQYF.

J is TRBJ1-3 and V is TRBV2; tentative D call: TRBD1 (5 bases). V lost 6 bases to trimming and J lost 1 base, with 7 bases between them. The length of the CDR3 is 13 residues. The germline gives CDR1 SNHLY, CDR2 FYNNEI. The CDR3 nucleotides are TGTGCCAGCAGCGGGGGGTCTGGAAACACCATATATTTT. Encoded protein: CASSGGSGNTIYF.

V and J are TRBV6-5 and TRBJ1-2; 7 bases map to TRBD1. The V segment lost 0 bases and the J segment 3 bases; nucleotides outside the gene matches: 4. The CDR3 is 15 residues long. Germline V CDR1 and CDR2: MNHEY, SVGAGI. CDR3 coding DNA: TGTGCCAGCAGTTACTCAAGCACAGGGGACTATGGCTACACCTTC. Protein sequence: CASSYSSTGDYGYTF.

This clone turned up a few times. The chain combines TRBV7-3 with TRBJ2-2; D perhaps matches TRBD1 (5 bases). The V end was cut by 5 bases, the J end by 8 bases, with 15 bases between. The germline gives CDR1 SGHTA, CDR2 FQGTGA. The CDR3 runs 14 residues. As DNA, the CDR3 is TGTGCCAGCAGCCCAGGGTCACAGACGGGGGAGCTGTTTTTT. Translating gives CASSPGSQTGELFF.

The V and J genes are TRBV5-1 and TRBJ2-2; D uncertain. V was trimmed by 0 bases and J by 3 bases, leaving 9 bases between them. CDR1 is SGHRS, CDR2 YFSETQ, per germline. The CDR3 has 15 residues. Here the CDR3 DNA reads TGCGCCAGCAGCTTGGCCGAACAGCACACCGGGGAGCTGTTTTTT. This gives the protein CASSLAEQHTGELFF.

The genes are TRBV6-4 and TRBJ2-5, with D possibly TRBD1 on 6 matching bases. CDR1 is MRHNA and CDR2 is SNTAGT in the germline V gene. Trimming left V 8 bases short and J 2 bases short, with 18 bases between. The CDR3 covers 15 residues. The CDR3 region has the DNA TGTGCCAGCGTTCGGGACACGGGCTCACAAGAGACCCAGTACTTC. Translated, it gives CASVRDTGSQETQYF.

The gene calls are TRBV7-9 and TRBJ2-2; no clear D. Per the germline V gene, CDR1 is SEHNR and CDR2 is FQNEAQ (reference sequence). This CDR3 comprises 13 residues. V shed 1 base and J shed 7 bases, with 7 bases lying between them. The CDR3 protein is CASSLGGFGELFF. CDR3 nucleotides: TGTGCCAGCAGCTTAGGAGGTTTCGGGGAGCTGTTTTTT.